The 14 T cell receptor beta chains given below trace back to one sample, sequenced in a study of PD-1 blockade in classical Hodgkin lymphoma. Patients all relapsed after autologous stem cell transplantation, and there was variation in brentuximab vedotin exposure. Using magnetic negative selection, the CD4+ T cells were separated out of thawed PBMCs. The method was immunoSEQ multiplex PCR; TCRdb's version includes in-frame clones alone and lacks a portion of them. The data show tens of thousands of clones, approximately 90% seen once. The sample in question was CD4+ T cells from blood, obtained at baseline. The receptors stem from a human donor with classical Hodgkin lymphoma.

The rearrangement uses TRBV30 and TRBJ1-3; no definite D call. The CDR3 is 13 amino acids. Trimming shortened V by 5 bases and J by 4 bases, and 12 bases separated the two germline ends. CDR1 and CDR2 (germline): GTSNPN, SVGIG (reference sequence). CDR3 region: CAWFGPLGNTIYF. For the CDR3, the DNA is TGTGCCTGGTTCGGACCCTTGGGAAACACCATATATTTT. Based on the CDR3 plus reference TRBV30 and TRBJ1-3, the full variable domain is SQTIHQWPATLVQPVGSPLSLECTVEGTSNPNLYWYRQAAGRGLQLLFYSVGIGQISSEVPQNLSASRPQDRQFILSSKKLLLSDSGFYLCAWFGPLGNTIYFGEGSWLTVV.

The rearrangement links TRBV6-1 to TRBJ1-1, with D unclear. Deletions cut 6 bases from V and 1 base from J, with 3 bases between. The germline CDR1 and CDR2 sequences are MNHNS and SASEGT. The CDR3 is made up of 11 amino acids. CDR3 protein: CASRKNTEAFF. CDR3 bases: TGTGCCAGCAGGAAGAACACTGAAGCTTTCTTT.

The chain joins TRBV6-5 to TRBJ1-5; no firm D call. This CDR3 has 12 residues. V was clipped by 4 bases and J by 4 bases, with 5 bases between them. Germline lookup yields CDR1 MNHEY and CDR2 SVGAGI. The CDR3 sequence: CASSSGNQPQHF. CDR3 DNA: TGTGCCAGCAGTTCGGGGAATCAGCCCCAGCATTTT.

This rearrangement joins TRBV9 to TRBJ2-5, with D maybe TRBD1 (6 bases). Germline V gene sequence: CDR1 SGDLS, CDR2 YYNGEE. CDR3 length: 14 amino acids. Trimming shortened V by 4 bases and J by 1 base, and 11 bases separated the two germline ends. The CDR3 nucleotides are TGTGCCAGCAGCCTGGGACAAACCCAAGAGACCCAGTACTTC. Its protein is CASSLGQTQETQYF.

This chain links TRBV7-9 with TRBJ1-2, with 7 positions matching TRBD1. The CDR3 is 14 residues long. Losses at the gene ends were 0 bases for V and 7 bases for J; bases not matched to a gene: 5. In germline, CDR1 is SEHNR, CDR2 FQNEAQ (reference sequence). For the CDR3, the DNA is TGTGCCAGCAGCTTAGCTGGAGGGGGCGGTGGCTACACCTTC. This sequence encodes CASSLAGGGGGYTF.

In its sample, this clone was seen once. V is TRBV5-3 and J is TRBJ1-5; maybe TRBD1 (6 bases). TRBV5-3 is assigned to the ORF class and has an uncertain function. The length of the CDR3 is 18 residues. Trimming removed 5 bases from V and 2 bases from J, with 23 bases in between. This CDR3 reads CARSHTGTQKGGNQPQHF. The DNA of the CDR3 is TGTGCCAGAAGTCATACCGGGACACAAAAAGGAGGCAATCAGCCCCAGCATTTT.

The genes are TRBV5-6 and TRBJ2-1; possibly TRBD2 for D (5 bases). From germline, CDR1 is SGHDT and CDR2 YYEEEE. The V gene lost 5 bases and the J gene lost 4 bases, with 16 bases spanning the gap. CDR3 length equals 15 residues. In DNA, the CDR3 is TGTGCCAGCAGGTCAAGCGGAGGAGTTTACAATGAGCAGTTCTTC. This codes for CASRSSGGVYNEQFF.

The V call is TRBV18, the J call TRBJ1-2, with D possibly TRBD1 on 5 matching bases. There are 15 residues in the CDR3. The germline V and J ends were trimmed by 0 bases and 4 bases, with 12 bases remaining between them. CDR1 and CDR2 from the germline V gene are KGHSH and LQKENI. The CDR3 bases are TGTGCCAGCTCACCACCTCAAGACAGACTCTATGGCTACACCTTC. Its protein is CASSPPQDRLYGYTF.

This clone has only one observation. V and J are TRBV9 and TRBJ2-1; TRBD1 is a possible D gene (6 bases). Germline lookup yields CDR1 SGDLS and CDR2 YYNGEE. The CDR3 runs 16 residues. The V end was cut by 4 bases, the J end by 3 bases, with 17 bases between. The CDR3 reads CASSPRDTLIYNEQFF. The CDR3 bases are TGTGCCAGCAGCCCCCGGGACACCCTCATCTACAATGAGCAGTTCTTC.

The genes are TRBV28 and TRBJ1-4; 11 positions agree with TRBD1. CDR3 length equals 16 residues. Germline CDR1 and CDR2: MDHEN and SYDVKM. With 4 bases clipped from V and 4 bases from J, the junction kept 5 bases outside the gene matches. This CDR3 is CASSSGQGGSNEKLFF. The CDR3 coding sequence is TGTGCCAGCAGTTCGGGACAGGGGGGTAGTAATGAAAAACTGTTTTTT.

This CDR3 reads CASSATNEKLFF. CDR3 coding DNA: TGTGCCAGCAGTGCAACTAATGAAAAACTGTTTTTT. This rearrangement joins TRBV2 to TRBJ1-4, with D hard to call. The length of the CDR3 is 12 residues. The V end lost 4 bases, the J end lost 0 bases, and 0 bases lay between the germline ends. CDR1 is SNHLY and CDR2 is FYNNEI in the germline V gene.

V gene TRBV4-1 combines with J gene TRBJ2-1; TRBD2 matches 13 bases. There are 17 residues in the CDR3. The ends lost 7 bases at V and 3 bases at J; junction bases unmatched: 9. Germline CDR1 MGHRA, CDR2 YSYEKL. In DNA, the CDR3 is TGCGCCAGCAAAGGACTAGCGGGAGTAGGGGACTACAATGAGCAGTTCTTC. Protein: CASKGLAGVGDYNEQFF.

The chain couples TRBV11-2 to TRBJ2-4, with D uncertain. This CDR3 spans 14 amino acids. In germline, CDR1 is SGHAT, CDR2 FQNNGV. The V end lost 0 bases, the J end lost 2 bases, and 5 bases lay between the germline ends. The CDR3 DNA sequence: TGTGCCAGCAGCTTAGAGGGAACCAAAAACATTCAGTACTTC. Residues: CASSLEGTKNIQYF.

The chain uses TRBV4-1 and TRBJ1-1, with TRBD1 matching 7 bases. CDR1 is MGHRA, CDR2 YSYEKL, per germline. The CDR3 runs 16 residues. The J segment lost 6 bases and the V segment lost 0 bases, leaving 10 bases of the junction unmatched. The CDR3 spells CASSQEKDRRAPEAFF. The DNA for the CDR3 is TGCGCCAGCAGCCAAGAGAAGGACAGGCGCGCCCCTGAAGCTTTCTTT.